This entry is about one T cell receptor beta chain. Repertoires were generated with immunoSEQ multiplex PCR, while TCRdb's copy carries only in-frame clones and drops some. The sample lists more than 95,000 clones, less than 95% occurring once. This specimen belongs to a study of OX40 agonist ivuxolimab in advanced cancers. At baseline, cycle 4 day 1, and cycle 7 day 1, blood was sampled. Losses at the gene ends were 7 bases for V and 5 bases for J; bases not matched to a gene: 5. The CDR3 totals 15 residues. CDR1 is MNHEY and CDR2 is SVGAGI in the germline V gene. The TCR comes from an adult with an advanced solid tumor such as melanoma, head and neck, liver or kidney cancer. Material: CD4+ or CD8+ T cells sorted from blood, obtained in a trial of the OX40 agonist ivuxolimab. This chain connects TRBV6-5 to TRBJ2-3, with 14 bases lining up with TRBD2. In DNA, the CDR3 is TGTGCCAGCAAGACTAGCGGGGGGGGCAAAGATACGCAGTATTTT. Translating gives CASKTSGGGKDTQYF.